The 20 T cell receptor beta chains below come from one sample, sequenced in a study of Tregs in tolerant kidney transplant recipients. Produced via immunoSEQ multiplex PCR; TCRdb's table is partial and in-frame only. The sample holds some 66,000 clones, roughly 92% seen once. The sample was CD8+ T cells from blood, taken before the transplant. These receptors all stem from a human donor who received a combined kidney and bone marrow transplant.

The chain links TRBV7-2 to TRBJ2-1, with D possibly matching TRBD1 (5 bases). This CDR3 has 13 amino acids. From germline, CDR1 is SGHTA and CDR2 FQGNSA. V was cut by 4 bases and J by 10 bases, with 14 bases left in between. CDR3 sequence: CASSSPPDSEQFF. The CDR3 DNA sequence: TGTGCCAGCAGCTCCCCCCCCGACAGCGAGCAGTTCTTC.

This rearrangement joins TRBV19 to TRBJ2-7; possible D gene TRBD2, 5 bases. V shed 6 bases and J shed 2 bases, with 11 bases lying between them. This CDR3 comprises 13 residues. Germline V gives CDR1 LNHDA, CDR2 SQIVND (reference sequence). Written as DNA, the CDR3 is TGTGCCAGTAGGGAGGTCGGGGCCTACGAGCAGTACTTC. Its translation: CASREVGAYEQYF.

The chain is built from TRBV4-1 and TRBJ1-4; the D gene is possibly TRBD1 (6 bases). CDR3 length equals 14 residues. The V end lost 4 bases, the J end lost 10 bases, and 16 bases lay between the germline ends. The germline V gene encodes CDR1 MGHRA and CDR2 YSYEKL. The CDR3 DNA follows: TGCGCCAGCAGCCTCGGACAGCCCTGGGGAAAACTGTTTTTT. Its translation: CASSLGQPWGKLFF.

CDR3: CASSEELAGGNEQYF. The CDR3 DNA reads TGTGCCAGCAGTGAAGAACTAGCGGGGGGTAACGAGCAGTACTTC. The J gene is TRBJ2-5, the V gene TRBV6-1; 12 bases match TRBD2. The J call may be in error: the DNA end matches TRBJ2-7 better. CDR1 is MNHNS, CDR2 SASEGT, per germline. The CDR3 sequence is 15 residues long.

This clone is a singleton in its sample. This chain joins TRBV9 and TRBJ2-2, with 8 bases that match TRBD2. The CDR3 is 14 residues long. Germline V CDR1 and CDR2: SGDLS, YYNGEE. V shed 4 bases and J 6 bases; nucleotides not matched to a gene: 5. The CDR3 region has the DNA TGTGCCAGCAGCCCGGGGGGGGGCTCCGGGGAGCTGTTTTTT. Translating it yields CASSPGGGSGELFF.

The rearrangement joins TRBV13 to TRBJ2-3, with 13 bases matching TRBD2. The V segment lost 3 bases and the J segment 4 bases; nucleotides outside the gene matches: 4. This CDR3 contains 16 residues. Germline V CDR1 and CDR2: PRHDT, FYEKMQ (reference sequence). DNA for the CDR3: TGTGCCAGCAGCTTTGGACTAGCGGGAGTTTCAGATACGCAGTATTTT. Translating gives CASSFGLAGVSDTQYF.

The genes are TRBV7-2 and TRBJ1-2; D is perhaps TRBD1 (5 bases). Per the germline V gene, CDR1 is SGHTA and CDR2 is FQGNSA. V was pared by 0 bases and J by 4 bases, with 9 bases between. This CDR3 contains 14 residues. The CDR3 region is CASSLAGGVYGYTF. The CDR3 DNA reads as TGTGCCAGCAGCTTAGCCGGGGGGGTCTATGGCTACACCTTC.

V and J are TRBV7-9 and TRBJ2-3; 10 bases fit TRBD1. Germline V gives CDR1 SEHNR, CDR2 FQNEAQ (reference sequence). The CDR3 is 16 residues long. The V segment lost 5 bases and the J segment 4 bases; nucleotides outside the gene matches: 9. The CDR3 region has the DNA TGTGCCAGCAGCGAGTGGGGGACAGGGGAGGCAGATACGCAGTATTTT. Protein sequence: CASSEWGTGEADTQYF.

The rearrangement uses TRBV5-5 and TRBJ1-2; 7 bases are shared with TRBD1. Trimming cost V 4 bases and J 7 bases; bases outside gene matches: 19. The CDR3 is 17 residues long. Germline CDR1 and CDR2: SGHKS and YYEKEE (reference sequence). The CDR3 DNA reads TGTGCCAGCAGCGGAACGCCGAGACAGGGAAAAGTGGGTGGCTACACCTTC. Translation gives CASSGTPRQGKVGGYTF.

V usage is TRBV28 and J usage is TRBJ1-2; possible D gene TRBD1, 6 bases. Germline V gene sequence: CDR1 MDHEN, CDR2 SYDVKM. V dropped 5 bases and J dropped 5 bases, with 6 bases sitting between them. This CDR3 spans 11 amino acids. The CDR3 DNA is TGTGCCAGCAGTACAGGGTATGGCTACACCTTC. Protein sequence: CASSTGYGYTF.

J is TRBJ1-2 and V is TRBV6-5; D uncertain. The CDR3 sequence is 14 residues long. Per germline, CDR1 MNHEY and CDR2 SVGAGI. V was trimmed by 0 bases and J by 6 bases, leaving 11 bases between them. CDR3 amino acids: CASSYSPGRNGYTF. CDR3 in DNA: TGTGCCAGCAGTTACTCCCCGGGGAGAAATGGCTACACCTTC.

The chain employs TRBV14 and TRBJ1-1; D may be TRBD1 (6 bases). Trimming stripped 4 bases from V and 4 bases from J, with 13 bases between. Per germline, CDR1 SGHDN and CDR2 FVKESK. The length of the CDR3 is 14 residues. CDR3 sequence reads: CASSLTGSGTEAFF. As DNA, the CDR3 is TGTGCCAGCAGCCTCACAGGGAGCGGCACTGAAGCTTTCTTT. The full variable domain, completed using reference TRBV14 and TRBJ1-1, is EAGVTQFPSHSVIEKGQTVTLRCDPISGHDNLYWYRRVMGKEIKFLLHFVKESKQDESGMPNNRFLAERTGGTYSTLKVQPAELEDSGVYFCASSLTGSGTEAFFGQGTRLTVV.

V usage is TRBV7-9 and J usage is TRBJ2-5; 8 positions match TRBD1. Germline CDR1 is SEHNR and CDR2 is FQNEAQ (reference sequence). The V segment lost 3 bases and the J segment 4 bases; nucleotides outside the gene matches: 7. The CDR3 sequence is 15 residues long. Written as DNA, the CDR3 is TGTGCCAGCAGCTTCTTCAGGGGGCTTGGAGAGACCCAGTACTTC. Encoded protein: CASSFFRGLGETQYF.

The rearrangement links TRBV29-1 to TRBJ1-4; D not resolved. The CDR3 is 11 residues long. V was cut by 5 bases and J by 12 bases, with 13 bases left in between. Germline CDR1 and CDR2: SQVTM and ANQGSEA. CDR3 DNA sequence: TGCAGCGTTAGAGACTCCGGGGAACTGTTTTTT. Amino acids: CSVRDSGELFF.

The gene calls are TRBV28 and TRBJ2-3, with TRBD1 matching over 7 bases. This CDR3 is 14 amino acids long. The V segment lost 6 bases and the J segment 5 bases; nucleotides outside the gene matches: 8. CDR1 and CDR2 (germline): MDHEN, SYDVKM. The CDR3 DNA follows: TGTGCCAGCAGGGTACAGGGGTTGGGAGATACGCAGTATTTT. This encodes CASRVQGLGDTQYF.

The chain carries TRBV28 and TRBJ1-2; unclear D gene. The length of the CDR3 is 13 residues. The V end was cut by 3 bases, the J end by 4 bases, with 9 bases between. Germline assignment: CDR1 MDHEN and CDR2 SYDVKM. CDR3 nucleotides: TGTGCCAGCAGTTTTGGAGAATTCTATGGCTACACCTTC. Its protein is CASSFGEFYGYTF.

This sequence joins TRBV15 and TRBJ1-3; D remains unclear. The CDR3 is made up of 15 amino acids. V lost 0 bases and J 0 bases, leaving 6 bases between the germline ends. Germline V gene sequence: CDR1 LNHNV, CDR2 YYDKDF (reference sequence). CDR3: CATSRDDNSGNTIYF. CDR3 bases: TGTGCCACCAGCAGAGATGACAACTCTGGAAACACCATATATTTT.

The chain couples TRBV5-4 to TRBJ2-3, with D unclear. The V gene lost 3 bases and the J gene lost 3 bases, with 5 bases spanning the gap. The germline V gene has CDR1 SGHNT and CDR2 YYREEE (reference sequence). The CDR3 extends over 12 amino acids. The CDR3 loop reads CASSSGTDTQYF. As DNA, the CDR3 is TGTGCCAGCAGCTCCGGGACAGATACGCAGTATTTT.

This CDR3 is CAISDSRDRYNEQFF. Here the CDR3 DNA reads TGTGCCATCAGTGACAGCCGGGACAGATACAATGAGCAGTTCTTC. The chain has TRBV10-3 and TRBJ2-1, with 7 nucleotides matching TRBD1. Trimming at V came to 3 bases and at J to 4 bases, leaving 6 bases not matched to a gene. Germline V CDR1 and CDR2: ENHRY, SYGVKD. There are 15 residues in the CDR3.

Written as DNA, the CDR3 is TGTGCCAGCAGTATAAACAGGGTGCGCCTGAACACTGAAGCTTTCTTT. Translation gives CASSINRVRLNTEAFF. The chain links TRBV28 to TRBJ1-1, with D maybe TRBD1 (6 bases). The V end was cut by 5 bases, the J end by 0 bases, with 16 bases between. The germline V gene has CDR1 MDHEN and CDR2 SYDVKM. The CDR3 loop spans 16 amino acids.